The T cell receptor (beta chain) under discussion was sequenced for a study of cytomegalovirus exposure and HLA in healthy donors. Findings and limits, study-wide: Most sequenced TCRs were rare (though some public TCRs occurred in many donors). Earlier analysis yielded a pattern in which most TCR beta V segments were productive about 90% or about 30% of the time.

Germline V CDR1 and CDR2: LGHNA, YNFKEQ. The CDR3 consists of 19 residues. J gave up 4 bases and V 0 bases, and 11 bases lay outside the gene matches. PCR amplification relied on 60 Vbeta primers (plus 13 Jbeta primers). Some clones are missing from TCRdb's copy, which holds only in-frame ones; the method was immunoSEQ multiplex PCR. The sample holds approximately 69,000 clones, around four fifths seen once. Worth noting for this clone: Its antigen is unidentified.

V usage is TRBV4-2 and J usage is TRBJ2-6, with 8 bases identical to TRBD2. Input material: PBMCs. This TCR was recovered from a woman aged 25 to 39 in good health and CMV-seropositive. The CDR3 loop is CASSQENGAGDPGANVLTF. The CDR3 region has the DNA TGTGCCAGCAGCCAAGAGAATGGAGCGGGAGATCCCGGGGCCAACGTCCTGACTTTC.